This entry lists 12 T cell receptor beta chains sequenced from one sample in a study of beta chain features in type 1 diabetes. Every bit of the isolated RNA underwent reverse transcription, so sequencing read expressed TCRB transcripts. TCRdb's copy holds only in-frame clones and misses some; the assay was immunoSEQ multiplex PCR. The sample contains around 140,000 clones, around 8.8% of which appear only once. Findings of the study overall: Moderate yet significant TCRB CDR3 shortening was seen in Type 1 diabetes patients in all four CD4+ subsets.

These receptors have no known antigen. The specimen was central memory CD4+ T cells from blood. The receptors come from a man in his thirties or forties with type 1 diabetes.

This clone has more than one count but fewer than ten. The V and J genes are TRBV11-2 and TRBJ1-1, with D perhaps matching TRBD1 (5 bases). V was cut by 6 bases and J by 6 bases, with 14 bases left in between. This CDR3 comprises 13 residues. The V gene's germline CDR1 is SGHAT and CDR2 FQNNGV. In nucleotides, the CDR3 is TGTGCCAGCAGGGATCCAGGGAAGGCTGAAGCTTTCTTT. It is translated as CASRDPGKAEAFF.

This clone has just a few counts. The chain links TRBV5-4 to TRBJ2-3, with TRBD2 matching 8 bases. Unmatched junction bases numbered 6, after V lost 3 bases and J lost 0 bases. The CDR3 runs to 16 residues. The germline V gene encodes CDR1 SGHNT and CDR2 YYREEE (reference sequence). DNA of the CDR3: TGTGCCAGCAGCTCCGGGGGGGTTAGAAGCACAGATACGCAGTATTTT. Translating it yields CASSSGGVRSTDTQYF.

This clone was picked up a small number of times. A much bigger clone sits one base away, suggesting this may be a read error. This same CDR3 is encoded by further DNA sequences in the sample. The genes are TRBV2 and TRBJ2-3; 12 positions agree with TRBD2. With V trimmed by 4 bases and J by 1 base, 0 bases remained unmatched. CDR1 SNHLY and CDR2 FYNNEI come from the germline V gene. The CDR3 totals 15 residues. CDR3 DNA sequence: TGTGCCAGCAGTGGACTAGCGGGGGGCACAGATACGCAGTATTTT. Encoded protein: CASSGLAGGTDTQYF.

V usage is TRBV21-1 and J usage is TRBJ1-5; the table's D call of TRBD1 was not tested on the DNA. TRBV21-1 is assigned pseudogene status. This CDR3 contains 16 residues. The CDR3 sequence: CASSKGQDRPNQPQHF. In DNA, the CDR3 is TGTGCCAGCAGCAAAGGTCAGGACAGACCTAATCAGCCCCAGCATTTT.

There are a few counts of this clone. The rearrangement links TRBV5-6 to TRBJ2-1; perhaps TRBD2 as D (7 bases). V was pared by 6 bases and J by 5 bases, with 15 bases between. This CDR3 contains 14 residues. The germline V gene has CDR1 SGHDT and CDR2 YYEEEE. CDR3 protein: CASTRRGANNEQFF. The DNA for the CDR3 is TGTGCCAGCACCCGTCGGGGGGCTAACAATGAGCAGTTCTTC.

J is TRBJ2-5 and V is TRBV6-4; possibly TRBD2 for D (5 bases). Deletions cut 1 base from V and 2 bases from J, with 14 bases between. This CDR3 has 16 amino acids. Germline V gives CDR1 MRHNA, CDR2 SNTAGT. The DNA for the CDR3 is TGTGCCAGCAGTGACTACCGGGAACAGACACAAGAGACCCAGTACTTC. Its protein is CASSDYREQTQETQYF.

This clone has only a few counts. CDR3 sequence: CASSEVLAGGLEQFF. CDR3 nucleotide sequence: TGTGCCAGCAGTGAAGTCCTAGCGGGGGGATTAGAGCAGTTCTTC. The genes are TRBV2 and TRBJ2-1; the match to TRBD2 covers 11 bases. CDR1 is SNHLY, CDR2 FYNNEI, per germline. The V gene end was trimmed by 1 base and the J gene end by 10 bases; junction bases not matched to a gene: 6. The CDR3 loop spans 15 amino acids.

In this sample, this clone turned up a few times. The chain has TRBV11-2 and TRBJ2-5; D gene ambiguous. Germline-derived CDR1 and CDR2 are SGHAT and FQNNGV. V was shortened by 10 bases and J by 1 base, with 10 bases between the two germline ends. The CDR3 runs 12 residues. In DNA form, the CDR3 reads TGTGCCACCACTCCCTCCCAAGAGACCCAGTACTTC. It is translated as CATTPSQETQYF.

The chain couples TRBV18 to TRBJ2-7, with TRBD1 as a possible D gene (6 bases). CDR3 length: 11 amino acids. Germline CDR1 is KGHSH and CDR2 is LQKENI. Trimming took off 3 bases at V and 11 bases at J, with 11 bases between the two ends. The DNA of the CDR3 is TGTGCCAGCTCACCGCGGACAGACAAGTACTTC. This gives the protein CASSPRTDKYF. The full variable domain, rest sourced from reference TRBV18 and TRBJ2-7, is NAGVMQNPRHLVRRRGQEARLRCSPMKGHSHVYWYRQLPEEGLKFMVYLQKENIIDESGMPKERFSAEFPKEGPSILRIQQVVRGDSAAYFCASSPRTDKYFGPGTRLTVT.

The V gene is TRBV5-4, the J gene TRBJ2-2, with 7 bases lining up with TRBD1. This CDR3 spans 15 amino acids. CDR1 SGHNT and CDR2 YYREEE come from the germline V gene (reference sequence). V lost 6 bases to trimming and J lost 7 bases; unmatched junction nucleotides: 12. CDR3 DNA: TGTGCCAGCAAGAAGTCCGGGACAGATGTCGGGGAGCTGTTTTTT. Its protein is CASKKSGTDVGELFF.

This clone was observed a handful of times. This chain uses TRBV6-6 with TRBJ2-2, with 10 positions matching TRBD2. The CDR3 is 14 residues long. Trimming at V came to 6 bases and at J to 7 bases, leaving 5 bases not matched to a gene. Per the germline V gene, CDR1 is MNHNY and CDR2 is SVGAGI (reference sequence). CDR3 amino acids: CASSLAGAGGELFF. CDR3 DNA sequence: TGTGCCAGCAGCCTAGCGGGGGCGGGCGGGGAGCTGTTTTTT.

The V gene is TRBV27, the J gene TRBJ2-5; D is perhaps TRBD1 (6 bases). This CDR3 contains 15 residues. The germline V and J ends were trimmed by 5 bases and 5 bases, with 18 bases remaining between them. Per germline, CDR1 MNHEY and CDR2 SMNVEV (reference sequence). This CDR3 is CASSPGTSWGETQYF. The DNA of the CDR3 is TGTGCCAGCAGTCCTGGGACATCTTGGGGGGAGACCCAGTACTTC.